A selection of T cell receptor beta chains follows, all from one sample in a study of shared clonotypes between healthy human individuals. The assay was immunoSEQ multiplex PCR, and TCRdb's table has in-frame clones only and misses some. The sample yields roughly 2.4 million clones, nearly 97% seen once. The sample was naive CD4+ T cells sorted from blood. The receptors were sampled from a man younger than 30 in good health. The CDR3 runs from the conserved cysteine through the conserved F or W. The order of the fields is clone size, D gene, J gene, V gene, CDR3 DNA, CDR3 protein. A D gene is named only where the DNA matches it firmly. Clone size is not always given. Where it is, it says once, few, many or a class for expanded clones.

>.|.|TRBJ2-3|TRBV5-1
TGCGCCAGCAGCCCGGGGCAGACTAGCACAGATACGCAGTATTTT
CASSPGQTSTDTQYF
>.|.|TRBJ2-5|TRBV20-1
TGCAGTGCTAGAGATTGGGAGACCCAGTACTTC
CSARDWETQYF
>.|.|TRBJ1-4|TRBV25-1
TGTGCCAGCAGTGACTGGGAAAAACTGTTTTTT
CASSDWEKLFF
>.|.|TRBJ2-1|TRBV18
TGTGCCAGCTCACTCCGACGGACCAATGAGCAGTTCTTC
CASSLRRTNEQFF
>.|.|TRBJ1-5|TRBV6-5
TGTGCCAGCAGTTATGGGGGGGGCAATCAGCCCCAGCATTTT
CASSYGGGNQPQHF
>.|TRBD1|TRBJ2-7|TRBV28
TGTGCCAGCAGTTTCCTGGGCGCAGGGGGCATATACGAGCAGTACTTC
CASSFLGAGGIYEQYF
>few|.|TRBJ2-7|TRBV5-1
TGCGCCAGCGCAGAGACGCACTACGAGCAGTACTTC
CASAETHYEQYF
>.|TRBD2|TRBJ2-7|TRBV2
TGTGCCAGCAGTGACCGGGACTACAACTACGAGCAGTACTTC
CASSDRDYNYEQYF
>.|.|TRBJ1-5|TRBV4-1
TGCGCCAGCAGCCAAGAACGCTCCAGGGGCGTAAATCAGCCCCAGCATTTT
CASSQERSRGVNQPQHF
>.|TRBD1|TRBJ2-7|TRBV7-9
TGTGCCAGCAGCGTCGGGACAGGGAGGGAGTACTTC
CASSVGTGREYF